The 28 T cell receptor beta chains below all came from one sample that was sequenced in a study of T cell changes during pregnancy in multiple sclerosis (dated by TCRdb to between 2018 and 2020). Library construction relied on the immunoSEQ multiplex PCR assay. The clones in this table, taken by TCRdb from immuneACCESS, are in-frame only. Not every clone is retained; where verified, under half of the shortfall comes from an unresolved V gene, and the cause of the rest is unknown. The sample table shows approximately 46,000 clones, and approximately 90% are seen once. 2.9% of the sample belongs to the ten largest clones. The specimen was CD8+ T cells from peripheral blood mononuclear cells, collected in the second trimester of pregnancy. The receptors stem from a female donor with multiple sclerosis, enrolled in a pregnancy study.

The chain employs TRBV7-9 and TRBJ2-1; a weak D match, TRBD1 (5 bases). Germline V CDR1 and CDR2: SEHNR, FQNEAQ (reference sequence). This CDR3 is built from 12 residues. V was pared by 1 base and J by 9 bases, with 7 bases between. DNA of the CDR3: TGTGCCAGCAGCTTAGGGGGCTCTGAGCAGTTCTTC. Its protein is CASSLGGSEQFF.

The chain has TRBV11-3 and TRBJ2-7; D may be TRBD2 (5 bases). V lost 3 bases and J lost 2, with 11 bases in between. Germline V gene lookup returns CDR1 SGHNT and CDR2 YENEEA. There are 14 residues in the CDR3. CDR3 amino acids: CASSLGGLPYEQYF. CDR3 bases: TGTGCCAGCAGCTTGGGCGGGCTCCCCTACGAGCAGTACTTC.

The chain recombines TRBV4-2 with TRBJ1-2; TRBD1 might be the D (6 bases). The CDR3 covers 17 residues. V was trimmed by 0 bases and J by 0 bases, leaving 14 bases between them. Germline V gene lookup returns CDR1 LGHNA and CDR2 YNFKEQ. This chain's CDR3 is CASSQEAGALTNYGYTF. CDR3 in DNA: TGTGCCAGCAGCCAAGAGGCAGGGGCCCTTACTAACTATGGCTACACCTTC.

This clone was found a few times. CDR3 sequence reads: CASSLTGTEAFF. CDR3 bases: TGTGCCAGCAGCTTAACGGGGACTGAAGCTTTCTTT. This chain joins TRBV7-9 and TRBJ1-1; D remains unclear. V lost 2 bases and J 5 bases, leaving 6 bases between the germline ends. Germline V gene data show CDR1 as SEHNR and CDR2 as FQNEAQ (reference sequence). The CDR3 is 12 amino acids.

CDR3: CASSYSSGYGGELFF. The CDR3 DNA is TGTGCCAGCAGTTACTCATCGGGGTACGGCGGGGAGCTGTTTTTT. The chain carries TRBV6-5 and TRBJ2-2; perhaps TRBD2 as D (5 bases). V was cut by 0 bases and J by 7 bases, with 12 bases left in between. This CDR3 comprises 15 residues. The V gene's germline CDR1 is MNHEY and CDR2 SVGAGI.

In nucleotides, the CDR3 is TGTGCCAGCACCGGGACAGGGGTCTCCGGGGAGCTGTTTTTT. It yields the protein CASTGTGVSGELFF. The chain employs TRBV6-5 and TRBJ2-2, with 10 positions matching TRBD1. J was trimmed by 6 bases and V by 7 bases; bases with no gene match: 5. Germline-derived CDR1 and CDR2 are MNHEY and SVGAGI. The CDR3 has 14 amino acids.

This chain joins TRBV7-9 and TRBJ2-5, with 11 bases aligning to TRBD2. Germline CDR1 reads SEHNR; CDR2 reads FQNEAQ (reference sequence). This CDR3 spans 16 amino acids. J was trimmed by 1 base and V by 5 bases; bases with no gene match: 6. In DNA form, the CDR3 reads TGTGCCAGCAGCGACGCTAGCGGGGGGCCCCAAGAGACCCAGTACTTC. This translates into CASSDASGGPQETQYF.

On this clone itself: Other DNA sequences in the sample encode the same CDR3. The chain joins TRBV6-5 to TRBJ1-2; possibly TRBD1 for D (5 bases). The germline V gene encodes CDR1 MNHEY and CDR2 SVGAGI. V lost 4 bases and J 5 bases, leaving 11 bases between the germline ends. The CDR3 extends over 13 amino acids. The CDR3 DNA sequence: TGTGCCAGCAGTTCCTTAGACAGTTATGGCTACACCTTC. As protein: CASSSLDSYGYTF.

The rearrangement joins TRBV27 to TRBJ2-7, with 9 bases lining up with TRBD1. V dropped 5 bases and J dropped 4; count of bases not matched to a gene: 6. Germline V CDR1 and CDR2: MNHEY, SMNVEV (reference sequence). The CDR3 extends over 14 amino acids. CDR3 DNA sequence: TGTGCCAGCAGTCCCGGGACAGGGTTATACGAGCAGTACTTC. This sequence encodes CASSPGTGLYEQYF.

The V and J genes are TRBV11-3 and TRBJ2-1, with 8 bases lining up with TRBD1. The CDR3 loop spans 12 amino acids. CDR1 is SGHNT and CDR2 is YENEEA in the germline V gene. The junction had 1 base not matched to a gene; V was cut back by 5 bases and J by 7 bases. Here the CDR3 DNA reads TGTGCCAGCAGCCGGACAGGGAATGAGCAGTTCTTC. Amino acids: CASSRTGNEQFF.

The genes are TRBV4-3 and TRBJ2-3; 10 positions agree with TRBD2. In germline, CDR1 is LGHNA, CDR2 YSLEER. The V segment lost 0 bases and the J segment 4 bases; nucleotides outside the gene matches: 13. The CDR3 sequence is 19 residues long. As DNA, the CDR3 is TGCGCCAGCAGCCAAGATCTGAGCGGGGGGGCCGGTATGGCAGATACGCAGTATTTT. Protein: CASSQDLSGGAGMADTQYF.

The chain recombines TRBV6-6 with TRBJ1-2; 9 nucleotides align to TRBD1. Germline lookup yields CDR1 MNHNY and CDR2 SVGAGI (reference sequence). The CDR3 is 12 residues long. Trimming cost V 4 bases and J 6 bases; bases outside gene matches: 0. As DNA, the CDR3 is TGTGCCAGCAGTTGGACAGGGGATGGCTACACCTTC. Encoded protein: CASSWTGDGYTF.

The J gene is TRBJ2-3, the V gene TRBV9; no definite D call. V lost 0 bases, J lost 4 bases, and 3 bases lay in between. The CDR3 is 12 amino acids. Germline lookup yields CDR1 SGDLS and CDR2 YYNGEE. CDR3 sequence: CASSVGADTQYF. CDR3 coding DNA: TGTGCCAGCAGCGTAGGCGCAGATACGCAGTATTTT.

The rearrangement links TRBV7-3 to TRBJ2-3; D possibly corresponds to TRBD2 (6 bases). Germline CDR1 reads SGHTA; CDR2 reads FQGTGA. The CDR3 has 16 residues. Trimming removed 4 bases at V and 8 bases at J, with 22 bases between. As DNA, the CDR3 is TGTGCCAGCAGCTCCGGACTAAGCGGTCCCTCGGGTACGCAGTATTTT. It encodes CASSSGLSGPSGTQYF.

CDR3 coding DNA: TGTGCCAGCAGTTTATGGGCGGGCCCTAATGAAAAACTGTTTTTT. The encoded protein is CASSLWAGPNEKLFF. The rearrangement links TRBV27 to TRBJ1-4; D call uncertain. V was clipped by 1 base and J by 3 bases, with 9 bases between them. Germline CDR1 is MNHEY and CDR2 is SMNVEV (reference sequence). This CDR3 is built from 15 residues.

The gene calls are TRBV7-9 and TRBJ2-7, with 9 bases that match TRBD1. The CDR3 extends over 15 amino acids. V shed 5 bases, J shed 2 bases, and the junction held 7 bases outside the gene matches. Germline lookup yields CDR1 SEHNR and CDR2 FQNEAQ (reference sequence). Written as DNA, the CDR3 is TGTGCCAGCAGCACCACAGGGGGCCAGCCCTACGAGCAGTACTTC. Amino acid sequence: CASSTTGGQPYEQYF.

This chain links TRBV15 with TRBJ2-1, with 8 bases that match TRBD2. Germline V CDR1 and CDR2: LNHNV, YYDKDF (reference sequence). J was trimmed by 15 bases and V by 1 base; bases with no gene match: 20. This CDR3 is built from 17 residues. Here the CDR3 DNA reads TGTGCCACCAGCAGAGGTCGACTAGCGCCGTCTTTGTGGTTAAGGTTCTTC. Encoded protein: CATSRGRLAPSLWLRFF.

V gene TRBV9 combines with J gene TRBJ2-7; 7 bases line up with TRBD2. CDR3 length: 14 amino acids. J gave up 4 bases and V 3 bases, and 7 bases lay outside the gene matches. Germline CDR1 reads SGDLS; CDR2 reads YYNGEE. The CDR3 sequence is CASSGPGLPYEQYF. CDR3 sequence (DNA): TGTGCCAGCAGCGGTCCGGGACTACCATACGAGCAGTACTTC.

The chain carries TRBV5-6 and TRBJ2-7, with a weak D call TRBD2 (5 bases). In germline, CDR1 is SGHDT, CDR2 YYEEEE. The CDR3 contains 12 residues. The germline V and J ends were trimmed by 5 bases and 9 bases, with 15 bases remaining between them. DNA of the CDR3: TGTGCCAGCAGTGAGGGTTCCCTGGGGCAGTACTTC. Its translation: CASSEGSLGQYF.

To note about this clone: This may stem from a read error, because a much larger clone lies one nucleotide away. V and J are TRBV6-4 and TRBJ2-3; 12 bases are a match to TRBD2. The CDR3 spans 15 residues. Trimming at V came to 2 bases and at J to 4 bases, leaving 1 base not matched to a gene. From germline, CDR1 is MRHNA and CDR2 SNTAGT. The CDR3 spells CASSDASGGADTQYF. CDR3 DNA sequence: TGTGCCAGCAGTGACGCTAGCGGGGGGGCAGATACGCAGTATTTT.

V and J are TRBV29-1 and TRBJ2-3; TRBD2 aligns across 7 bases. The CDR3 is 15 amino acids. Germline values: CDR1 SQVTM, CDR2 ANQGSEA. V trimming: 5 bases; J trimming: 1 base; junction bases outside the gene matches: 9. CDR3 sequence (DNA): TGCAGCGTTTATAGGACTAGTGCGGGCACAGATACGCAGTATTTT. Translation gives CSVYRTSAGTDTQYF.

The rearrangement joins TRBV4-2 to TRBJ1-2; TRBD1 might be the D (5 bases). Germline V CDR1 and CDR2: LGHNA, YNFKEQ. Trimming shortened V by 0 bases and J by 2 bases, and 10 bases separated the two germline ends. The CDR3 extends over 15 amino acids. This chain's CDR3 is CASSQDGAENYGYTF. The CDR3 nucleotides are TGTGCCAGCAGCCAAGATGGGGCAGAGAACTATGGCTACACCTTC.

This CDR3 is CASSDLGRETQYF. CDR3 nucleotides: TGTGCCAGCAGTGACTTAGGGAGGGAGACCCAGTACTTC. The chain combines TRBV2 with TRBJ2-5, with a tentative D call TRBD2 (6 bases). The ends were cut back, 3 bases at V and 5 bases at J, with 10 bases in the middle. The CDR3 spans 13 residues. Germline CDR1 and CDR2: SNHLY and FYNNEI.

The J gene is TRBJ2-5, the V gene TRBV13; the D is unclear. Trimming took off 0 bases at V and 0 bases at J, with 8 bases between the two ends. The CDR3 runs 15 residues. Looked up from germline, CDR1 is PRHDT and CDR2 is FYEKMQ (reference sequence). CDR3 bases: TGTGCCAGCAGCTTAGGCTACAGCAACCAAGAGACCCAGTACTTC. Amino acids: CASSLGYSNQETQYF.

The chain couples TRBV11-2 to TRBJ2-1; 7 positions agree with TRBD2. The CDR3 is made up of 18 amino acids. Germline CDR1 reads SGHAT; CDR2 reads FQNNGV. V was pared by 5 bases and J by 8 bases, with 21 bases of the junction left unmatched. This chain's CDR3 is CASSGTGSGEAPLDEQFF. In DNA, the CDR3 is TGTGCCAGCAGCGGGACGGGAAGCGGGGAGGCACCTCTCGATGAGCAGTTCTTC.

This clone came up once. The chain joins TRBV11-3 to TRBJ1-2; 7 bases line up with TRBD1. After removal of 5 bases from V and 2 bases from J, the junction contained 11 bases not matched to a gene. The CDR3 runs to 16 residues. The V gene's germline CDR1 is SGHNT and CDR2 YENEEA. For the CDR3, the DNA is TGTGCCAGCAGCGGATGGGACAGTCAAAACAACTATGGCTACACCTTC. Amino acid sequence: CASSGWDSQNNYGYTF.

The sample holds a few counts of this clone. The V call is TRBV30, the J call TRBJ2-2, with 10 positions matching TRBD1. The germline V gene encodes CDR1 GTSNPN and CDR2 SVGIG (reference sequence). V was pared by 3 bases and J by 5 bases, with 9 bases of the junction left unmatched. This CDR3 has 16 residues. CDR3 residues: CAWSLLPGQGTGELFF. CDR3 sequence (DNA): TGTGCCTGGAGCTTACTTCCGGGACAGGGGACCGGGGAGCTGTTTTTT.

This rearrangement joins TRBV4-1 to TRBJ2-5, with 8 bases lining up with TRBD2. J was trimmed by 2 bases and V by 3 bases; bases with no gene match: 11. The CDR3 spans 17 residues. Germline values: CDR1 MGHRA, CDR2 YSYEKL. The DNA of the CDR3 is TGCGCCAGCAGCCACCCTCGGGCGGGGGGCCCACAAGAGACCCAGTACTTC. Protein: CASSHPRAGGPQETQYF.